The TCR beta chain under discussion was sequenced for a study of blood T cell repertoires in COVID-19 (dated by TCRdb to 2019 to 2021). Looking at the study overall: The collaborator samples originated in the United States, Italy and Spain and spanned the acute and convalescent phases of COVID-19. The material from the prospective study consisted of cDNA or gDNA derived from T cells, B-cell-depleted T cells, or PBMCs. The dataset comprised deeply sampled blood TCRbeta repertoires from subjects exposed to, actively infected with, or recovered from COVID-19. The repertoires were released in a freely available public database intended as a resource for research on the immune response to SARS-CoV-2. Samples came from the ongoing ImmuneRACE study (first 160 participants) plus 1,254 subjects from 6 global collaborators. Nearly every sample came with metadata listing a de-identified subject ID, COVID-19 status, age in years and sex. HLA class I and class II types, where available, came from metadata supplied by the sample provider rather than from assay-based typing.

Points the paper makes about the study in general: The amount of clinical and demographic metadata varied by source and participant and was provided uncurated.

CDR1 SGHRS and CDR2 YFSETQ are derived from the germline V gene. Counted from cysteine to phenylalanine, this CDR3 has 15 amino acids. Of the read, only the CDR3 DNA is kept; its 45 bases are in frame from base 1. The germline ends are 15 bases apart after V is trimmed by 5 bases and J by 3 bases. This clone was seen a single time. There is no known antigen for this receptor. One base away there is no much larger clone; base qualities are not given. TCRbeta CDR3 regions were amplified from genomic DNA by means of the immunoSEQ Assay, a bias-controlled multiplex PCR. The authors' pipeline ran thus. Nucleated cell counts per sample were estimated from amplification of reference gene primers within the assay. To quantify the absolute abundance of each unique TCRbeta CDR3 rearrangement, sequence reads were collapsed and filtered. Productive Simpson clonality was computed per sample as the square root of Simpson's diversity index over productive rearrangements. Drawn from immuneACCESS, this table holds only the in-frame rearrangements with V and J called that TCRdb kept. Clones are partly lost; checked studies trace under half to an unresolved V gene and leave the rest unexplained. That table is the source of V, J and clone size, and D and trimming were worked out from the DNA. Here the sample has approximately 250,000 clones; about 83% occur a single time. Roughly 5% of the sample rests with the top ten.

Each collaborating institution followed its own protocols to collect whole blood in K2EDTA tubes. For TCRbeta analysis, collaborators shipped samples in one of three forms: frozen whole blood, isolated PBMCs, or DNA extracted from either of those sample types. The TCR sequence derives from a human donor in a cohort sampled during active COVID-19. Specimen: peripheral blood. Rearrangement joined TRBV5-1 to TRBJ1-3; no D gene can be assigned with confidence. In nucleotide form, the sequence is TGCGCCAGCAGTTTAACAACGCGAGGTGGAAACACCATATATTTT. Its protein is CASSLTTRGGNTIYF.